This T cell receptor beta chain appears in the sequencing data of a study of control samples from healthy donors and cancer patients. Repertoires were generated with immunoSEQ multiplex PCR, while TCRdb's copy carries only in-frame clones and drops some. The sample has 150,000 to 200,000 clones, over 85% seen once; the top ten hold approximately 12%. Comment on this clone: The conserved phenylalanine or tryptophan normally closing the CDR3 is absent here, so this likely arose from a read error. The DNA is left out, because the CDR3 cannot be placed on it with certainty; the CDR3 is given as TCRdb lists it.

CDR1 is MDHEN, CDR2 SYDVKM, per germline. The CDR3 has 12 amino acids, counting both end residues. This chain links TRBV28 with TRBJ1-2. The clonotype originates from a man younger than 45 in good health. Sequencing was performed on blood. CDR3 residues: CASSSSSGTWNL.